This T cell receptor (beta chain) is drawn from a study of CD8+CD57+ T cells in acquired aplastic anemia. It was genomic DNA that served as the template for profiling TCR beta VDJ and CDR3. Via MiXCR, TCRdb re-called the reads, giving one row per CDR3 protein. Among around 430,000 distinct CDR3 sequences listed, under 40% were seen once. Germline trimming cut 6 bases from V and 7 bases from J; bases unmatched to any gene: 13. Germline V lookup: CDR1 SNHLY, CDR2 FYNNEI. The CDR3 totals 15 residues. Patients selected for sequencing had displayed CD8+CD57+ cell expansion by flow cytometry. The chain couples TRBV2 to TRBJ1-2; TRBD1 matches 8 bases. The specimen was sorted CD4+, CD8+, or CD8+CD57+ T cells (not recorded which) from PBMCs. The origin of this receptor is a human donor with aplastic anemia. The CDR3, as DNA: TGTGCCAGCAGCCAAGACCTGGACAGGGTGGGTGGCTACACCTTC. It translates to CASSQDLDRVGGYTF.